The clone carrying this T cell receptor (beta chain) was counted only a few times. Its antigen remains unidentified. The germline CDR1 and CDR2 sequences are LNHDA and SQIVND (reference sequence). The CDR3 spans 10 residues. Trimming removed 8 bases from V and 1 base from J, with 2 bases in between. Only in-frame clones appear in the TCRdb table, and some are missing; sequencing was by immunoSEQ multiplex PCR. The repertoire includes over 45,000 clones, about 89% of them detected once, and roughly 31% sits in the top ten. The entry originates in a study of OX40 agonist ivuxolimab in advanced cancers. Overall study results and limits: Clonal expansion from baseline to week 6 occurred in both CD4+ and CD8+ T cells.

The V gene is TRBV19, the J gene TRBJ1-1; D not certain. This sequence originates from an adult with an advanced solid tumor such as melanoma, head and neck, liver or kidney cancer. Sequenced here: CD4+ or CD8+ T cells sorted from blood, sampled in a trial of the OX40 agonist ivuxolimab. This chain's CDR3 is CASGNTEAFF. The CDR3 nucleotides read TGTGCCAGTGGGAACACTGAAGCTTTCTTT.